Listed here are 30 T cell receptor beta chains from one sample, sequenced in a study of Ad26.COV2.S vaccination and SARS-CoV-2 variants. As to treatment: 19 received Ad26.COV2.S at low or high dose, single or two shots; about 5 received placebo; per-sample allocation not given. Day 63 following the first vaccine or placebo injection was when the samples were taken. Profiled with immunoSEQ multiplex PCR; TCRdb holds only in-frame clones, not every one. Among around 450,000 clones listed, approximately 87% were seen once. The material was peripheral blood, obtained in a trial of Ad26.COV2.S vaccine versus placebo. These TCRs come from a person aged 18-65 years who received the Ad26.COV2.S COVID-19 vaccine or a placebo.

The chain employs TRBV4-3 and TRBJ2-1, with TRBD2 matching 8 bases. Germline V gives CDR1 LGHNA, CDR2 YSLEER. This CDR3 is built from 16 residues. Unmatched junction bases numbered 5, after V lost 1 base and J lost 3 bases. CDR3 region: CASSQGRGGNYNEQFF. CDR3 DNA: TGCGCCAGCAGCCAAGGACGGGGGGGAAACTACAATGAGCAGTTCTTC.

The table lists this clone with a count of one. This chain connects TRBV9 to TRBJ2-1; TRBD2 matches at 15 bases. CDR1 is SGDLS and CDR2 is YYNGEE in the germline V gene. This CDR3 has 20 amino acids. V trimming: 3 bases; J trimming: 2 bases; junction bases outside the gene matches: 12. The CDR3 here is CASSARPGLAGGSTYNEQFF. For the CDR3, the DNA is TGTGCCAGCAGCGCCCGGCCGGGACTAGCGGGGGGCTCTACCTACAATGAGCAGTTCTTC.

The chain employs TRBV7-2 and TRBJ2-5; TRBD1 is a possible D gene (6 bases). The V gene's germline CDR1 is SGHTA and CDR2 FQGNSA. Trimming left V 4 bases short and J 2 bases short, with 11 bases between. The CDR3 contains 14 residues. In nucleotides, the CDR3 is TGTGCCAGCAGCTCGATGGGGGCACAAGAGACCCAGTACTTC. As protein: CASSSMGAQETQYF.

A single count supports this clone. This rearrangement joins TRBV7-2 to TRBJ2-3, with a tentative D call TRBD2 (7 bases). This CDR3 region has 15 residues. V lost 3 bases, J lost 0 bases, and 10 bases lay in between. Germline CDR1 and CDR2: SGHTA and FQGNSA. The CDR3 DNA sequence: TGTGCCAGCAGCTTTGGGGGGGCCAGCACAGATACGCAGTATTTT. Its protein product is CASSFGGASTDTQYF.

The CDR3 sequence: CASSLIGVNEQYF. The CDR3, as DNA: TGCGCCAGCAGCTTGATCGGGGTCAACGAGCAGTACTTC. The chain employs TRBV5-1 and TRBJ2-7, with D possibly TRBD2 on 5 matching bases. The CDR3 extends over 13 amino acids. Looked up from germline, CDR1 is SGHRS and CDR2 is YFSETQ. Trimming took 1 base from V and 5 from J, leaving 10 bases between them. Full variable domain (outside the CDR3, taken from reference TRBV5-1 and TRBJ2-7): KAGVTQTPRYLIKTRGQQVTLSCSPISGHRSVSWYQQTPGQGLQFLFEYFSETQRNKGNFPGRFSGRQFSNSRSEMNVSTLELGDSALYLCASSLIGVNEQYFGPGTRLTVT.

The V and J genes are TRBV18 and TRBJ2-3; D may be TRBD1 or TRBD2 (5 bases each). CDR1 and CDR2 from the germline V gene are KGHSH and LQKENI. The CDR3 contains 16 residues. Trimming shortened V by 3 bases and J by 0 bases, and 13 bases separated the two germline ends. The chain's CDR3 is CASSPPGRDSTDTQYF. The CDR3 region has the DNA TGTGCCAGCTCACCTCCGGGACGAGATAGCACAGATACGCAGTATTTT.

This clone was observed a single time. The CDR3: CASSASAGGTDTQYF. In nucleotides, the CDR3 is TGTGCCAGCAGTGCCTCTGCGGGGGGGACAGATACGCAGTATTTT. The V call is TRBV6-4, the J call TRBJ2-3; 9 bases line up with TRBD2. Germline V lookup: CDR1 MRHNA, CDR2 SNTAGT. J gave up 3 bases and V 4 bases, and 5 bases lay outside the gene matches. The CDR3 is made up of 15 amino acids.

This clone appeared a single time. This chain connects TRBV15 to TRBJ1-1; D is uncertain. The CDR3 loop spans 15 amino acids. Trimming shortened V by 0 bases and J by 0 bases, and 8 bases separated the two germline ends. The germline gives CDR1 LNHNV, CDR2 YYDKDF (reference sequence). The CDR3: CATSRDRILNTEAFF. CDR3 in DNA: TGTGCCACCAGCAGAGATCGGATACTGAACACTGAAGCTTTCTTT.

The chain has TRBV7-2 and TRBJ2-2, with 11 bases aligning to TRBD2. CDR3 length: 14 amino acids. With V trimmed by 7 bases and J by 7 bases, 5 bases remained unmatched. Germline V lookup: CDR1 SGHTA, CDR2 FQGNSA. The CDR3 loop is CASTLAGGGGELFF. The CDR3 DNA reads TGTGCCAGCACGCTAGCGGGGGGAGGCGGGGAGCTGTTTTTT.

CDR3 in DNA: TGTGCCTGGAGACGACAGGGGAACACTGAAGCTTTCTTT. Residues: CAWRRQGNTEAFF. The chain joins TRBV30 to TRBJ1-1, with TRBD1 matching over 7 bases. From germline, CDR1 is GTSNPN and CDR2 SVGIG (reference sequence). V trimming: 3 bases; J trimming: 1 base; junction bases outside the gene matches: 2. This CDR3 spans 13 amino acids.

The CDR3 DNA follows: TGTGCCAGCAGCTTGGAACAGGGCGACTATGGCTACACCTTC. It yields the protein CASSLEQGDYGYTF. The rearrangement joins TRBV5-5 to TRBJ1-2, with D possibly TRBD1 on 6 matching bases. The CDR3 runs 14 residues. CDR1 is SGHKS and CDR2 is YYEKEE in the germline V gene (reference sequence). V was trimmed by 0 bases and J by 3 bases, leaving 9 bases between them. Drawing the rest from reference TRBV5-5 and TRBJ1-2, the complete variable domain is DAGVTQSPTHLIKTRGQQVTLRCSPISGHKSVSWYQQVLGQGPQFIFQYYEKEERGRGNFPDRFSARQFPNYSSELNVNALLLGDSALYLCASSLEQGDYGYTFGSGTRLTVV.

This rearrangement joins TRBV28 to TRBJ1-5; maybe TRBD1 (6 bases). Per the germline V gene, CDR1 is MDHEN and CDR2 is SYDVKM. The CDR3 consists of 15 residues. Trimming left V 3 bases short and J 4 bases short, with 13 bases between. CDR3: CASSFSRDKNQPQHF. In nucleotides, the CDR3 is TGTGCCAGCAGTTTCAGTAGGGACAAGAATCAGCCCCAGCATTTT. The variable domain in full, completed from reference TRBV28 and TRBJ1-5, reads DVKVTQSSRYLVKRTGEKVFLECVQDMDHENMFWYRQDPGLGLRLIYFSYDVKMKEKGDIPEGYSVSREKKERFSLILESASTNQTSMYLCASSFSRDKNQPQHFGDGTRLSIL.

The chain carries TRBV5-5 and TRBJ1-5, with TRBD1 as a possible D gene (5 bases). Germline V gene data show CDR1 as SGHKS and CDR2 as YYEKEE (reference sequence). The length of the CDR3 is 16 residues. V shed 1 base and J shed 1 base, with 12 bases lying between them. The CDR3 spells CASSLTGTVSNQPQHF. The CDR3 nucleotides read TGTGCCAGCAGCTTGACCGGGACGGTAAGCAATCAGCCCCAGCATTTT.

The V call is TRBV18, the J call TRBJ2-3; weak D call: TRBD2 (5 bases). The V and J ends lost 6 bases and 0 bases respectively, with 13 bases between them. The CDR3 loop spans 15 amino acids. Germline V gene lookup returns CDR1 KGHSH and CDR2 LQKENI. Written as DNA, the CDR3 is TGTGCCAGCTCCAGCGGACCGTCTAGCACAGATACGCAGTATTTT. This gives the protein CASSSGPSSTDTQYF.

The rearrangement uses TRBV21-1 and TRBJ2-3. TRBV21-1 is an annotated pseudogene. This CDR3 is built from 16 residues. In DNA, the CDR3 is TGTGCCAGCAGCCCGAGAGCATCAAACCACACTGATACGCAGTATTTT. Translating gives CASSPRASNHTDTQYF.

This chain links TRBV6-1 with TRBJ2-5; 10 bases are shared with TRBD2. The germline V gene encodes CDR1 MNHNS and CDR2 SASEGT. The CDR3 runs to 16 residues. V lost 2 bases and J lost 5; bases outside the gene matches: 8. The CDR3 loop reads CASSERSSGGLETQYF. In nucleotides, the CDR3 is TGTGCCAGCAGTGAAAGGTCTAGCGGGGGACTTGAGACCCAGTACTTC.

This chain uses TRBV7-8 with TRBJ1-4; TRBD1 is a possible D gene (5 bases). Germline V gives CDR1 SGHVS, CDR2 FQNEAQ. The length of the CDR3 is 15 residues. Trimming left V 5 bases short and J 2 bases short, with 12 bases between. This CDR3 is CASSPGTSTNEKLFF. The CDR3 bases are TGTGCCAGCAGCCCGGGGACCTCCACTAATGAAAAACTGTTTTTT. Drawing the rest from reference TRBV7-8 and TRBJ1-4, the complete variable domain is GAGVSQSPRYKVAKRGQDVALRCDPISGHVSLFWYQQALGQGPEFLTYFQNEAQLDKSGLPSDRFFAERPEGSVSTLKIQRTQQEDSAVYLCASSPGTSTNEKLFFGSGTQLSVL.

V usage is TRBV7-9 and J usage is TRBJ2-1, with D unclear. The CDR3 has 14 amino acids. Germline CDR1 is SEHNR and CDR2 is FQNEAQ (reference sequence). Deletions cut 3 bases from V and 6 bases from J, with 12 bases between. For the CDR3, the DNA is TGTGCCAGCAGCTTTTCGGGCAGGAGCAATGAGCAGTTCTTC. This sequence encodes CASSFSGRSNEQFF.

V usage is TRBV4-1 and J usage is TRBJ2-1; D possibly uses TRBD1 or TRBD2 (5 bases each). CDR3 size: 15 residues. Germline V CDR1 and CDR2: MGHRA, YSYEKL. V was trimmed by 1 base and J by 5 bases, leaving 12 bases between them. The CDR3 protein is CASSQVGPTDNEQFF. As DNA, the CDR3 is TGCGCCAGCAGCCAAGTGGGACCAACTGACAATGAGCAGTTCTTC.

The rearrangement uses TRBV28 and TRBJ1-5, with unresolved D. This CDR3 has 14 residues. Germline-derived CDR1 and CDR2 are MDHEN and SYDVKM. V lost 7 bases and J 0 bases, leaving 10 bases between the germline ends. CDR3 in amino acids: CASTQDGSNQPQHF. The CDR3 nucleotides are TGTGCCAGCACCCAGGACGGTAGCAATCAGCCCCAGCATTTT.

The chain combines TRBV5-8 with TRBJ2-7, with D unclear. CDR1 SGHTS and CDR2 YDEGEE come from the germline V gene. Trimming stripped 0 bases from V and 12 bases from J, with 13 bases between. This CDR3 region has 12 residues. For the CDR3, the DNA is TGTGCCAGCAGCTTGGCCGGCAGGACCGGGTACTTC. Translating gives CASSLAGRTGYF.

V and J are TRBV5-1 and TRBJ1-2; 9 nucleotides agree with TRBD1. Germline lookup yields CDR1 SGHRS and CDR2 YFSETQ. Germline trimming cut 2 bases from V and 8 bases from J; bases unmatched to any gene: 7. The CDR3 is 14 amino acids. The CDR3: CASSFEGQGHGYTF. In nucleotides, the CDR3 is TGCGCCAGCAGCTTTGAGGGACAGGGCCACGGCTACACCTTC.

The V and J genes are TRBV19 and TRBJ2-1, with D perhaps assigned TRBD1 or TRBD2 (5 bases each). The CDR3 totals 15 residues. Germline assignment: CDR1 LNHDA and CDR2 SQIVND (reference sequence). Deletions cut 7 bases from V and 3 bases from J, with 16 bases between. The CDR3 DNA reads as TGTGCCAGTACTCCGGATGGGGGAGACTACAATGAGCAGTTCTTC. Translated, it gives CASTPDGGDYNEQFF.

The CDR3 sequence: CASRPDSGGVNEQFF. In DNA, the CDR3 is TGTGCCAGCAGGCCGGACAGCGGGGGGGTAAATGAGCAGTTCTTC. The chain links TRBV2 to TRBJ2-1; 10 bases line up with TRBD2. CDR3 length: 15 amino acids. The ends lost 6 bases at V and 7 bases at J; junction bases unmatched: 9. Looked up from germline, CDR1 is SNHLY and CDR2 is FYNNEI. Variable domain in full (rest from reference TRBV2 and TRBJ2-1): EPEVTQTPSHQVTQMGQEVILRCVPISNHLYFYWYRQILGQKVEFLVSFYNNEISEKSEIFDDQFSVERPDGSNFTLKIRSTKLEDSAMYFCASRPDSGGVNEQFFGPGTRLTVL.

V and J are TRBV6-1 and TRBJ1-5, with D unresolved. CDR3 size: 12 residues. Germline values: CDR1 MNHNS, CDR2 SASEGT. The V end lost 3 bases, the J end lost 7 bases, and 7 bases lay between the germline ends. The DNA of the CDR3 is TGTGCCAGCAGTGACCCCCTCCAGCCCCAGCATTTT. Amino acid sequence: CASSDPLQPQHF.

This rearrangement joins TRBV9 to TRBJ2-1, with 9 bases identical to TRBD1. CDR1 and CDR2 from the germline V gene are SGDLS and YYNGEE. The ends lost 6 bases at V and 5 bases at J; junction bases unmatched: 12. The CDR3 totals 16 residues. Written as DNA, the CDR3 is TGTGCCAGCACCAAGGCCGGGACAGGGTCGGACAATGAGCAGTTCTTC. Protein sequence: CASTKAGTGSDNEQFF.

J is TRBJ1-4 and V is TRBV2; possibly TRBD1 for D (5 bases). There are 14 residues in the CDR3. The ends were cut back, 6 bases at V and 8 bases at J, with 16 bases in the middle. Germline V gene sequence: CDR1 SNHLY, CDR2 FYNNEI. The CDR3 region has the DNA TGTGCCAGCAGCACCGGGACGGGCGCGGAAAAACTGTTTTTT. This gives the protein CASSTGTGAEKLFF.

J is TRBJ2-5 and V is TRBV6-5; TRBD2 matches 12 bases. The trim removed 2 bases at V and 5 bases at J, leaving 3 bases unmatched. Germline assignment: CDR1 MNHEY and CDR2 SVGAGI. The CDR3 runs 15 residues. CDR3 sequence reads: CASSYGLAGKETQYF. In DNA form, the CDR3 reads TGTGCCAGCAGTTACGGACTAGCGGGGAAGGAGACCCAGTACTTC.

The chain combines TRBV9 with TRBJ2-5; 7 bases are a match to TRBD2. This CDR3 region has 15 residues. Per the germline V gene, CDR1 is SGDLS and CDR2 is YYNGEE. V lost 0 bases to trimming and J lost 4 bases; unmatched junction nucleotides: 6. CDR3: CASSVVIGEGETQYF. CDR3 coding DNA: TGTGCCAGCAGCGTAGTAATAGGGGAGGGAGAGACCCAGTACTTC. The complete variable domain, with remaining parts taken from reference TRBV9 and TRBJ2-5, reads DSGVTQTPKHLITATGQRVTLRCSPRSGDLSVYWYQQSLDQGLQFLIQYYNGEERAKGNILERFSAQQFPDLHSELNLSSLELGDSALYFCASSVVIGEGETQYFGPGTRLLVL.

CDR3 nucleotide sequence: TGTGCCAGCAGCTTAGGTACCCGGGGGATCAACGAGCAGTACTTC. Its translation is CASSLGTRGINEQYF. This chain connects TRBV7-3 to TRBJ2-7; D might be TRBD2 (6 bases). CDR3 length: 15 amino acids. Trimming pared 2 bases from V and 5 bases from J, leaving 16 bases between. The germline gives CDR1 SGHTA, CDR2 FQGTGA.